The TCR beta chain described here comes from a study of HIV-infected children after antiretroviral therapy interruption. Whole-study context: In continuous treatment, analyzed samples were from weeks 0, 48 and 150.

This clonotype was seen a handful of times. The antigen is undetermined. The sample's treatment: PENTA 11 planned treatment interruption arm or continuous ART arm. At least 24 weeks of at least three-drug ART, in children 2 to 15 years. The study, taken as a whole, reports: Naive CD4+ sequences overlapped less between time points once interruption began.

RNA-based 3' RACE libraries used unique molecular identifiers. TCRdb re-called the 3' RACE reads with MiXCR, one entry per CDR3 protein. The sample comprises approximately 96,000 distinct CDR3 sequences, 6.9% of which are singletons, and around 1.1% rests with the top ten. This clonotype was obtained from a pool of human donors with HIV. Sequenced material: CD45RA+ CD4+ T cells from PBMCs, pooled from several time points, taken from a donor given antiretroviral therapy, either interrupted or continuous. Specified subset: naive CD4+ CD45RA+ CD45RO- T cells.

The CDR3 sequence: CSASPPTGVGDEQYF. CDR3 in DNA: TGCAGTGCTAGCCCCCCGACAGGGGTTGGCGACGAGCAGTACTTC. The chain uses TRBV20-1 and TRBJ2-7; 8 bases map to TRBD1. V gave up 3 bases and J gave up 5 bases; unmatched junction bases: 12. The germline V gene encodes CDR1 DFQATT and CDR2 SNEGSKA (reference sequence). CDR3 length: 15 residues.